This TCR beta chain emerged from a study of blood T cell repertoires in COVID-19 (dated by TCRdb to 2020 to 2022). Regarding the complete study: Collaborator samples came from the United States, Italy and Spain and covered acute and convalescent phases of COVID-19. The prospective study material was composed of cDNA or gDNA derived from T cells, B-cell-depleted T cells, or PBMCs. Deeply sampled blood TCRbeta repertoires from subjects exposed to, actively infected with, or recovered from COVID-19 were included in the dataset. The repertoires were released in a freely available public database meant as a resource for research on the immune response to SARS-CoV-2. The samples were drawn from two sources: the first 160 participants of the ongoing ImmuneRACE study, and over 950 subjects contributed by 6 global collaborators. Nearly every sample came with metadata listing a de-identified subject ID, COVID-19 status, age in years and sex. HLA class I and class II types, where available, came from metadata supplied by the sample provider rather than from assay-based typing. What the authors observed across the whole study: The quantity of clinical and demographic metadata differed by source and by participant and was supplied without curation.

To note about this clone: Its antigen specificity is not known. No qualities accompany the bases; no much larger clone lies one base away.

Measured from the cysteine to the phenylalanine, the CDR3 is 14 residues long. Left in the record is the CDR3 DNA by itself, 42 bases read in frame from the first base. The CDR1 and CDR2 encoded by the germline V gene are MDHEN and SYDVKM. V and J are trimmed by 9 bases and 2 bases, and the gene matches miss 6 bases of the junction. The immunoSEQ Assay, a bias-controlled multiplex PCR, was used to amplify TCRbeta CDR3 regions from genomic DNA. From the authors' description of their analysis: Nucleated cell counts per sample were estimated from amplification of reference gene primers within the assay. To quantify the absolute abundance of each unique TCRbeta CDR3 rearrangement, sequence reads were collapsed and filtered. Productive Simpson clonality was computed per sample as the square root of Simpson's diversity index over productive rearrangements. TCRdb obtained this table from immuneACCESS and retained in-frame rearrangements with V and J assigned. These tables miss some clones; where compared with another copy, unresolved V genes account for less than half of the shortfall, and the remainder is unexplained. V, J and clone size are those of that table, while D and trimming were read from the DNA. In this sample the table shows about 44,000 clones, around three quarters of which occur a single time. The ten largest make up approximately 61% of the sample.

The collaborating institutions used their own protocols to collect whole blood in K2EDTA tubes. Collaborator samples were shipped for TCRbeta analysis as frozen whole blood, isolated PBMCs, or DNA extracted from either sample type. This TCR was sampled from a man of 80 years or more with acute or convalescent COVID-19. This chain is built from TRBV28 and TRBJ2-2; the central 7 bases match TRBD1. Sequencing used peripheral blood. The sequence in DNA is TGTGCCAGTAAGGGGGCCCTAAACACCGGGGAGCTGTTTTTT. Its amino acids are CASKGALNTGELFF.